The 19 T cell receptor beta chains given below trace back to one sample, sequenced in a study of technical replicates of blood from a handful of donors. TCRdb keeps only in-frame clones here, not all; method: immunoSEQ multiplex PCR. This repertoire shows tens of thousands of clones, roughly 89% found once; its top ten account for more than 4%. Sequencing was carried out using PBMCs. The source is a human donor in good health. Some clones in this sample may be carry-over from other donors' samples.

V usage is TRBV7-9 and J usage is TRBJ2-3, with 15 nucleotides matching TRBD2. CDR1 and CDR2 from the germline V gene are SEHNR and FQNEAQ (reference sequence). CDR3 length: 14 amino acids. V lost 10 bases to trimming and J lost 5 bases; unmatched junction nucleotides: 4. The CDR3 reads CATGLAGGLDTQYF. As DNA, the CDR3 is TGTGCCACTGGACTAGCGGGGGGGCTAGATACGCAGTATTTT.

This clone was counted once. The CDR3 DNA reads as TGCGCCAGCAGCTTGGAGGCAGCGGTTGGGTTCTGGGATGAGCAGTTCTTC. Translation: CASSLEAAVGFWDEQFF. J is TRBJ2-1 and V is TRBV5-1; D is possibly TRBD2 (5 bases). The CDR3 runs 17 residues. The V gene's germline CDR1 is SGHRS and CDR2 YFSETQ. Deletions cut 0 bases from V and 8 bases from J, with 21 bases between.

CDR3 sequence (DNA): TGTGCCAGCAGCCCGACAGGGGGCGAGGGACAGCCCCAGCATTTT. Translated: CASSPTGGEGQPQHF. V is TRBV7-9 and J is TRBJ1-5; 10 bases are shared with TRBD1. After removal of 5 bases from V and 7 bases from J, the junction contained 8 bases not matched to a gene. The CDR3 loop spans 15 amino acids. The germline V gene encodes CDR1 SEHNR and CDR2 FQNEAQ (reference sequence).

The chain is built from TRBV18 and TRBJ2-7, with 9 nucleotides matching TRBD2. Germline V gene data show CDR1 as KGHSH and CDR2 as LQKENI. Trimming at V came to 2 bases and at J to 2 bases, leaving 4 bases not matched to a gene. The CDR3 covers 15 residues. The CDR3 DNA reads TGTGCCAGCTCACCAGGGGCTAGCGGGGCCTACGAGCAGTACTTC. It specifies CASSPGASGAYEQYF.

J is TRBJ1-1 and V is TRBV7-9, with D possibly matching TRBD1 (6 bases). Germline values: CDR1 SEHNR, CDR2 FQNEAQ (reference sequence). V lost 0 bases and J lost 1, with 9 bases in between. This CDR3 contains 15 residues. CDR3 loop: CASSLAGGRNTEAFF. The CDR3 DNA reads as TGTGCCAGCAGCTTAGCGGGGGGGCGGAACACTGAAGCTTTCTTT. Complete variable domain (other parts from reference TRBV7-9 and TRBJ1-1): DTGVSQNPRHKITKRGQNVTFRCDPISEHNRLYWYRQTLGQGPEFLTYFQNEAQLEKSRLLSDRFSAERPKGSFSTLEIQRTEQGDSAMYLCASSLAGGRNTEAFFGQGTRLTVV.

This chain uses TRBV7-9 with TRBJ2-3; TRBD2 aligns across 9 bases. Trimming cost V 6 bases and J 2 bases; bases outside gene matches: 6. Germline V lookup: CDR1 SEHNR, CDR2 FQNEAQ (reference sequence). This CDR3 has 15 amino acids. This CDR3 is CASSPGTSYTDTQYF. The CDR3 DNA sequence: TGTGCCAGCAGTCCCGGGACTAGCTACACAGATACGCAGTATTTT.

This chain links TRBV4-1 with TRBJ2-5; 12 nucleotides align to TRBD2. Germline V gene lookup returns CDR1 MGHRA and CDR2 YSYEKL. V shed 3 bases and J 5 bases; nucleotides not matched to a gene: 10. This CDR3 has 17 amino acids. Here the CDR3 DNA reads TGCGCCAGCAGCCAGGGTCTAGCGGGAGGGCCGGGGGAGACCCAGTACTTC. Its translation: CASSQGLAGGPGETQYF.

This clone was picked up a small number of times. The chain is built from TRBV29-1 and TRBJ2-3; D not resolved. The germline CDR1 and CDR2 sequences are SQVTM and ANQGSEA. The CDR3 extends over 11 amino acids. Trimming left V 8 bases short and J 0 bases short, with 6 bases between. CDR3 DNA sequence: TGCAGCTCCAGAAGCACAGATACGCAGTATTTT. Its translation: CSSRSTDTQYF.

V gene TRBV9 combines with J gene TRBJ1-5, with unresolved D. V lost 0 bases and J 0 bases, leaving 13 bases between the germline ends. Germline CDR1 and CDR2: SGDLS and YYNGEE. There are 17 residues in the CDR3. The CDR3 DNA reads as TGTGCCAGCAGCGTAGGATGGGGAGACGATAGCAATCAGCCCCAGCATTTT. This encodes CASSVGWGDDSNQPQHF.

This chain connects TRBV9 to TRBJ1-2, with unresolved D. V was cut by 4 bases and J by 6 bases, with 16 bases left in between. The CDR3 runs 14 residues. The germline gives CDR1 SGDLS, CDR2 YYNGEE. CDR3 sequence: CASSPSPSPDGYTF. The CDR3 region has the DNA TGTGCCAGCAGCCCTAGCCCGAGTCCGGATGGCTACACCTTC.

The chain recombines TRBV11-2 with TRBJ2-7; TRBD2 matches at 8 bases. The V gene's germline CDR1 is SGHAT and CDR2 FQNNGV. The J segment lost 0 bases and the V segment lost 3 bases, leaving 4 bases of the junction unmatched. This CDR3 has 15 residues. The DNA for the CDR3 is TGTGCCAGCAGCTTTTTTAGCGGGGTCTCCTACGAGCAGTACTTC. Translation: CASSFFSGVSYEQYF.

The table lists this clone with a count of one. The chain uses TRBV9 and TRBJ2-3; D gene unclear. The CDR3 spans 12 residues. V lost 3 bases, J lost 4 bases, and 6 bases lay in between. Per the germline V gene, CDR1 is SGDLS and CDR2 is YYNGEE. The CDR3 bases are TGTGCCAGCAGCGACGGAGCAGATACGCAGTATTTT. Translating it yields CASSDGADTQYF.

The chain is built from TRBV27 and TRBJ2-7; no reliable D call. CDR1 and CDR2 from the germline V gene are MNHEY and SMNVEV (reference sequence). Between the trimmed V and J ends, which lost 3 bases and 1 base, there was a span of 10 bases. This CDR3 contains 14 residues. The CDR3 is CASSFGRWSYEQYF. Written as DNA, the CDR3 is TGTGCCAGCAGTTTCGGCAGGTGGTCCTACGAGCAGTACTTC.

CDR3 sequence reads: CAANPTGVADTQYF. The CDR3 nucleotides are TGTGCAGCGAACCCAACAGGGGTGGCAGATACGCAGTATTTT. The rearrangement links TRBV7-7 to TRBJ2-3; 7 bases are shared with TRBD1. The CDR3 extends over 14 amino acids. CDR1 is SSHAT and CDR2 is FNYEAQ in the germline V gene (reference sequence).

V and J are TRBV19 and TRBJ1-4, with D perhaps TRBD1 (6 bases). Germline CDR1 and CDR2: LNHDA and SQIVND (reference sequence). Trimming took 4 bases from V and 0 from J, leaving 6 bases between them. The CDR3 length is 14 residues. The CDR3 DNA sequence: TGTGCCAGTAGTAGACAGGCAACTAATGAAAAACTGTTTTTT. Translating it yields CASSRQATNEKLFF.

This rearrangement joins TRBV7-9 to TRBJ2-5; 7 bases are a match to TRBD1. Germline loops: CDR1 SEHNR, CDR2 FQNEAQ (reference sequence). The CDR3 loop spans 14 amino acids. Unmatched junction bases numbered 5, after V lost 5 bases and J lost 2 bases. The CDR3 reads CASSVTGKQETQYF. The CDR3 coding sequence is TGTGCCAGCAGCGTGACAGGGAAACAAGAGACCCAGTACTTC.

The V gene is TRBV6-5, the J gene TRBJ1-6; no firm D call. Looked up from germline, CDR1 is MNHEY and CDR2 is SVGAGI. V lost 4 bases and J lost 6, with 13 bases in between. This CDR3 region has 15 residues. The CDR3 DNA follows: TGTGCCAGCAGTTTCGCCGCGGGAGGTAATTCACCCCTCCACTTT. It yields the protein CASSFAAGGNSPLHF.

The gene calls are TRBV4-1 and TRBJ1-2, with D uncertain. Trimming pared 4 bases from V and 8 bases from J, leaving 14 bases between. CDR3 length: 13 amino acids. From germline, CDR1 is MGHRA and CDR2 YSYEKL. Here the CDR3 reads CASSPVQSGGYTF. The DNA of the CDR3 is TGCGCCAGCAGCCCGGTTCAGTCAGGAGGCTACACCTTC.

The CDR3 region is CASSVGGVLDSPLHF. The DNA of the CDR3 is TGTGCCAGCAGTGTCGGGGGGGTACTTGATTCACCCCTCCACTTT. The chain is built from TRBV6-1 and TRBJ1-6; D is perhaps TRBD1 (5 bases). This CDR3 comprises 15 residues. CDR1 is MNHNS and CDR2 is SASEGT in the germline V gene. The V and J ends lost 4 bases and 8 bases respectively, with 15 bases between them.